This TCR beta chain is drawn from a study of T cells after yellow fever vaccination. For the study at large: Fractions of limited cellularity were prepared by means of SMART-Seq v4 Ultra Low Input.

V lost 2 bases, J lost 12 bases, and 9 bases stayed unmatched. The CDR3 length is 14 residues. Concerning this clonotype: Its antigen is as yet unknown.

Via MiXCR, TCRdb re-called the 5' RACE reads, giving one row per CDR3 protein. The data contain just under 600,000 distinct CDR3 sequences, roughly 12% of them singletons. Findings and limits, study-wide: Clones from primary vaccination mostly reappeared after the booster (around 96% CD4, just over 85% CD8). CD4 and CD8 compartments shared a small share of clonotypes, likely from convergent recombination. A faster peak, day 5 versus 15, was reached by the weaker secondary response.

The V gene is TRBV12-3 or TRBV12-4, the J gene TRBJ2-1; TRBD2 aligns across 8 bases. The clonotype comes from a man aged 25-45 years who received the YFV17D yellow fever vaccine. The sequencing here drew on PBMCs, taken on the day of the yellow fever booster vaccination. In nucleotides, the CDR3 is TGTGCCAGCAGTTTACGGGAGGGCCTTGGACGGCAGTTCTTC. Its translation: CASSLREGLGRQFF.